Sequencing of this T cell receptor beta chain was carried out in a study of blood T cell repertoires in COVID-19. The authors' processing: From reference gene primer amplification, estimates of nucleated cell counts were derived. Method: immunoSEQ multiplex PCR; TCRdb's copy keeps in-frame clones and lacks some. From that table come the V and J calls and clone size; the DNA was used to work out D and trimming. The sample records approximately 58,000 clones, around 83% being singletons. J gave up 8 bases and V 1 base, and 5 bases lay outside the gene matches. Germline values: CDR1 SEHNR, CDR2 FQNEAQ (reference sequence). This CDR3 has 15 amino acids.

The sequenced sample consisted of peripheral blood. V is TRBV7-9 and J is TRBJ1-4; 9 positions match TRBD1. This receptor was identified in an older woman with acute or convalescent COVID-19. For the CDR3, the DNA is TGTGCCAGCAGCTTAGTGGGACAGGGAAACGAAAAACTGTTTTTT. Its translation: CASSLVGQGNEKLFF.